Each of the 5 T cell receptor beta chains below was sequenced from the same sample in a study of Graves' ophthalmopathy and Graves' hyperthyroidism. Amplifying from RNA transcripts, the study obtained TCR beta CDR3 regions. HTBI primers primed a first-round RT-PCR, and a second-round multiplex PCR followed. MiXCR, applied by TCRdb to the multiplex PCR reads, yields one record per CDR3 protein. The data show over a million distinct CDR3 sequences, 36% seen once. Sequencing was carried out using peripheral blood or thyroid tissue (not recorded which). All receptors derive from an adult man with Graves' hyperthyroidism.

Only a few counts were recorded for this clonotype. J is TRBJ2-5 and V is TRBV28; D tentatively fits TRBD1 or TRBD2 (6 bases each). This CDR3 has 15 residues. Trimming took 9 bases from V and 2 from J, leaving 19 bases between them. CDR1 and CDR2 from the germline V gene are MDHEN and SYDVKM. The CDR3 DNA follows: TGTGCCAGTACAGGACAGTTTGCGGGGCAAGAGACCCAGTACTTC. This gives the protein CASTGQFAGQETQYF.

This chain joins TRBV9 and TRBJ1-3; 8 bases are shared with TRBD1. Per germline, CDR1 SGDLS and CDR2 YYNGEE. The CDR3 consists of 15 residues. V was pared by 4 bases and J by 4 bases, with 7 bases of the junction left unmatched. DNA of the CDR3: TGTGCCAGCAGCACGACAGGGGTAGGAGGAAACACCATATATTTT. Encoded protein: CASSTTGVGGNTIYF. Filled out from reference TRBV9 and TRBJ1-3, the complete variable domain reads DSGVTQTPKHLITATGQRVTLRCSPRSGDLSVYWYQQSLDQGLQFLIQYYNGEERAKGNILERFSAQQFPDLHSELNLSSLELGDSALYFCASSTTGVGGNTIYFGEGSWLTVV.

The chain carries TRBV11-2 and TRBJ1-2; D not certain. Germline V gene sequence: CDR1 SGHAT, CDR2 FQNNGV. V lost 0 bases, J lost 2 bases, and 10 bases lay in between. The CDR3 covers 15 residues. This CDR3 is CASSLDSWANYGYTF. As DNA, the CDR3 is TGTGCCAGCAGCTTAGATTCTTGGGCCAACTATGGCTACACCTTC.

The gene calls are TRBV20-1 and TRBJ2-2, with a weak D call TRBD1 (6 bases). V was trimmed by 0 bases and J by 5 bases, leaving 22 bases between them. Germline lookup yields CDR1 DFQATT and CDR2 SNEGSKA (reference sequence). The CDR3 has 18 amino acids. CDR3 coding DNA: TGCAGTGCTAGAGACCTAAAAAGACAGGACGCCATTACCGGGGAGCTGTTTTTT. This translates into CSARDLKRQDAITGELFF.

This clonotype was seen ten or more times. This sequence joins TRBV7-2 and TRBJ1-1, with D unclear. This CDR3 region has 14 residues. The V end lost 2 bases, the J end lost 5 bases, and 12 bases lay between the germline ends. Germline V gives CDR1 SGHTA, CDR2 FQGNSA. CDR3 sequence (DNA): TGTGCCAGCAGCTTATATCGGGGAGAAACTGAAGCTTTCTTT. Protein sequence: CASSLYRGETEAFF.